What follows are 28 T cell receptor beta chains derived from one specimen sequenced in a study of blood T cell repertoires in COVID-19. Measured with immunoSEQ multiplex PCR; TCRdb has only the in-frame clones, and not every one. The data contain roughly 220,000 clones, about 81% of them singletons. Sequenced sample: peripheral blood. These receptors came from a woman aged 80 or over with COVID-19, enrolled during active disease.

The gene calls are TRBV3-1 (or the pseudogene TRBV3-2) and TRBJ1-1; no reliable D call. There are 14 residues in the CDR3. Trimming cost V 5 bases and J 1 base, with 11 bases left between them. The germline V gene has CDR1 LGHDT and CDR2 YNNKEL (reference sequence). The DNA for the CDR3 is TGTGCCAGCAGCAGGACTAACCCGAACACTGAAGCTTTCTTT. Translated: CASSRTNPNTEAFF.

The chain carries TRBV5-8 and TRBJ2-5, with D possibly TRBD2 on 6 matching bases. The CDR3 sequence is 14 residues long. V was clipped by 4 bases and J by 2 bases, with 12 bases between them. Per germline, CDR1 SGHTS and CDR2 YDEGEE. This chain's CDR3 is CASSLIGTQETQYF. CDR3 in DNA: TGTGCCAGCAGCCTGATCGGGACTCAAGAGACCCAGTACTTC.

This chain joins TRBV5-1 and TRBJ1-6, with D maybe TRBD1 (6 bases). The V end lost 3 bases, the J end lost 3 bases, and 10 bases lay between the germline ends. The CDR3 covers 15 residues. Germline CDR1 is SGHRS and CDR2 is YFSETQ. CDR3 DNA: TGCGCCAGCAGCTCAGAACAGGGCTATAATTCACCCCTCCACTTT. This encodes CASSSEQGYNSPLHF.

The genes are TRBV6-6 and TRBJ1-1; no reliable D call. The germline V gene has CDR1 MNHNY and CDR2 SVGAGI (reference sequence). V was trimmed by 4 bases and J by 4 bases, leaving 10 bases between them. CDR3 length: 13 amino acids. The CDR3 sequence is CASSFATSTEAFF. The CDR3 DNA follows: TGTGCCAGCAGTTTTGCGACTTCCACTGAAGCTTTCTTT.

The rearrangement joins TRBV9 to TRBJ1-1; tentatively, D is TRBD1 (5 bases). The germline V gene has CDR1 SGDLS and CDR2 YYNGEE. Trimming left V 0 bases short and J 1 base short, with 10 bases between. This CDR3 has 15 amino acids. CDR3: CASSVGWGRNTEAFF. DNA for the CDR3: TGTGCCAGCAGCGTAGGATGGGGCCGGAACACTGAAGCTTTCTTT.

V gene TRBV5-1 combines with J gene TRBJ2-3; the D is unclear. V was pared by 2 bases and J by 0 bases, with 16 bases between. Germline assignment: CDR1 SGHRS and CDR2 YFSETQ. The CDR3 contains 17 residues. The CDR3 region is CASSFFGRPTSTDTQYF. The CDR3 DNA follows: TGCGCCAGCAGCTTTTTCGGCAGGCCCACTAGCACAGATACGCAGTATTTT.

The rearrangement joins TRBV7-9 to TRBJ2-4; D is perhaps TRBD2 (6 bases). CDR3 length: 19 residues. Germline V CDR1 and CDR2: SEHNR, FQNEAQ (reference sequence). Trimming cost V 1 base and J 0 bases, with 19 bases left between them. CDR3 sequence reads: CASSLGRTNDFLAKNIQYF. CDR3 nucleotides: TGTGCCAGCAGCTTAGGGAGGACTAACGACTTCCTAGCCAAAAACATTCAGTACTTC.

This clone has a handful of counts. The sample has other DNA sequences that encode this CDR3 too. This chain links TRBV7-9 with TRBJ1-1, with no clear D. Trimming pared 1 base from V and 5 bases from J, leaving 8 bases between. The germline CDR1 and CDR2 sequences are SEHNR and FQNEAQ (reference sequence). This CDR3 contains 13 residues. CDR3: CASSLGAGTEAFF. CDR3 nucleotide sequence: TGTGCCAGCAGCTTAGGGGCGGGGACTGAAGCTTTCTTT.

V and J are TRBV7-9 and TRBJ2-1; D remains unclear. The CDR3 has 15 amino acids. Between the trimmed V and J ends, which lost 8 bases and 0 bases, there was a span of 14 bases. Germline V gene data show CDR1 as SEHNR and CDR2 as FQNEAQ (reference sequence). CDR3 loop: CASFQSFSSYNEQFF. CDR3 sequence (DNA): TGTGCCAGCTTTCAAAGTTTTAGCTCCTACAATGAGCAGTTCTTC.

V gene TRBV3-1 (or the pseudogene TRBV3-2) combines with J gene TRBJ1-2; a possible D gene is TRBD1 (6 bases). The CDR3 sequence is 18 residues long. Trimming removed 1 base from V and 1 base from J, with 19 bases in between. CDR1 is LGHDT and CDR2 is YNNKEL in the germline V gene (reference sequence). CDR3 region: CASSQGAGGLRDNYGYTF. Here the CDR3 DNA reads TGTGCCAGCAGCCAAGGGGCGGGGGGCCTAAGGGATAACTATGGCTACACCTTC.

This clone turned up a few times. The chain combines TRBV6-2 or TRBV6-3 with TRBJ2-1; 7 bases line up with TRBD2. The CDR3 has 16 residues. Germline-derived CDR1 and CDR2 are MNHEY and SVGEGT. V lost 5 bases, J lost 8 bases, and 15 bases stayed unmatched. CDR3 in amino acids: CASSRSNEGGIYEQFF. DNA of the CDR3: TGTGCCAGCAGTCGTAGCAATGAGGGAGGGATATATGAGCAGTTCTTC.

The gene calls are TRBV28 and TRBJ1-6; the match to TRBD1 covers 7 bases. The V and J ends lost 5 bases and 8 bases, in that order; junction bases with no gene match: 9. This CDR3 region has 15 residues. Germline V gene sequence: CDR1 MDHEN, CDR2 SYDVKM. The CDR3 here is CASSPGTADYSPLHF. The CDR3 DNA sequence: TGTGCCAGCAGTCCCGGGACAGCAGATTATTCACCCCTCCACTTT. Together with reference TRBV28 and TRBJ1-6, the CDR3 gives the full variable domain: DVKVTQSSRYLVKRTGEKVFLECVQDMDHENMFWYRQDPGLGLRLIYFSYDVKMKEKGDIPEGYSVSREKKERFSLILESASTNQTSMYLCASSPGTADYSPLHFGNGTRLTVT.

The genes are TRBV5-6 and TRBJ2-7; 8 nucleotides match TRBD1. Germline V gene lookup returns CDR1 SGHDT and CDR2 YYEEEE. Unmatched junction bases numbered 11, after V lost 4 bases and J lost 11 bases. The CDR3 has 13 amino acids. As DNA, the CDR3 is TGTGCCAGCAGCCACCGGACAGGGAATAGGGAGTACTTC. Translating gives CASSHRTGNREYF.

This clone was recorded a few times. The chain is built from TRBV28 and TRBJ1-2; no firm D call. V gave up 8 bases and J gave up 3 bases, with 4 bases separating them. Germline CDR1 reads MDHEN; CDR2 reads SYDVKM. The CDR3 loop spans 10 amino acids. DNA for the CDR3: TGTGCCAGCCTAGACTATGGCTACACCTTC. This encodes CASLDYGYTF.

DNA of the CDR3: TGTGCCACCAGTGACCCGGGGACAGCCACGAAGGATGAGCAGTTCTTC. This gives the protein CATSDPGTATKDEQFF. This chain links TRBV24-1 with TRBJ2-1; 7 bases agree with TRBD1. The CDR3 runs 16 residues. V was clipped by 4 bases and J by 8 bases; unmatched bases: 13. CDR1 KGHDR and CDR2 SFDVKD come from the germline V gene.

The rearrangement links TRBV28 to TRBJ1-1; tentative D call: TRBD1 (5 bases). Germline assignment: CDR1 MDHEN and CDR2 SYDVKM. V lost 7 bases to trimming and J lost 8 bases, with 17 bases between them. This CDR3 has 13 amino acids. In DNA form, the CDR3 reads TGTGCCAGCATTCGTTCCGGGGGAACCGAAGCTTTCTTT. This sequence encodes CASIRSGGTEAFF.

CDR3 sequence reads: CASSGSGPSYEQYF. The CDR3 bases are TGTGCCAGCAGTGGCTCAGGGCCCTCCTACGAGCAGTACTTC. V and J are TRBV2 and TRBJ2-7; D might be TRBD1 (5 bases). V was shortened by 4 bases and J by 0 bases, with 10 bases between the two germline ends. The CDR3 length is 14 residues. Germline assignment: CDR1 SNHLY and CDR2 FYNNEI.

This chain links TRBV6-6 with TRBJ2-5, with D unclear. CDR1 is MNHNY and CDR2 is SVGAGI in the germline V gene (reference sequence). The length of the CDR3 is 12 residues. The ends were cut back, 2 bases at V and 4 bases at J, with 5 bases in the middle. Here the CDR3 reads CASSYRRETQYF. DNA of the CDR3: TGTGCCAGCAGTTACAGGAGAGAGACCCAGTACTTC.

This chain connects TRBV28 to TRBJ1-4; maybe TRBD1 (5 bases). CDR1 and CDR2 from the germline V gene are MDHEN and SYDVKM. The CDR3 length is 15 residues. V shed 7 bases and J shed 8 bases, with 20 bases lying between them. The CDR3 DNA sequence: TGTGCCAGCAAGGGGAGTTCGGGGGGATACGAAAAACTGTTTTTT. It is translated as CASKGSSGGYEKLFF.

The CDR3: CASRLRDFSSTGELFF. DNA for the CDR3: TGTGCCAGTAGACTCCGGGATTTCTCCTCCACCGGGGAGCTGTTTTTT. This chain uses TRBV19 with TRBJ2-2; D may be TRBD2 (5 bases). V lost 6 bases, J lost 4 bases, and 18 bases lay in between. The CDR3 is 16 amino acids. Germline V gene data show CDR1 as LNHDA and CDR2 as SQIVND (reference sequence).

This clone came up a few times. The chain uses TRBV5-1 and TRBJ2-7, with TRBD1 matching 7 bases. Germline loops: CDR1 SGHRS, CDR2 YFSETQ. The CDR3 spans 13 residues. J lost 5 bases, V lost 1 base, and 3 bases had no gene match. The CDR3 DNA reads as TGCGCCAGCAGCTTGAGACAGGGTAACGAGCAGTACTTC. Its translation is CASSLRQGNEQYF.

V usage is TRBV28 and J usage is TRBJ1-2, with D maybe TRBD1 (6 bases). Trimming left V 8 bases short and J 4 bases short, with 11 bases between. CDR1 is MDHEN and CDR2 is SYDVKM in the germline V gene. The CDR3 has 12 amino acids. CDR3 region: CASAGGPYGYTF. The CDR3 DNA reads TGTGCCAGCGCGGGGGGGCCCTATGGCTACACCTTC.

V gene TRBV4-1 combines with J gene TRBJ2-6; maybe TRBD1 (7 bases). Germline lookup yields CDR1 MGHRA and CDR2 YSYEKL. V gave up 0 bases and J gave up 1 base, with 19 bases separating them. The CDR3 contains 20 residues. CDR3 nucleotide sequence: TGCGCCAGCAGCCAAGAAGTTGTGGAGGGGGCGCGGTCTGGGGCCAACGTCCTGACTTTC. Amino acid sequence: CASSQEVVEGARSGANVLTF.

The chain recombines TRBV12-3 or TRBV12-4 with TRBJ1-2, with unresolved D. The V and J ends lost 3 bases and 1 base respectively, with 3 bases between them. The CDR3 extends over 12 amino acids. In DNA form, the CDR3 reads TGTGCCAGCAGTTTCTTTAACTATGGCTACACCTTC. This encodes CASSFFNYGYTF.

The genes are TRBV6-5 and TRBJ1-2; 9 nucleotides agree with TRBD1. Trimming took 2 bases from V and 13 from J; bases not matched to a gene: 8. Germline lookup yields CDR1 MNHEY and CDR2 SVGAGI. The CDR3 has 13 amino acids. The CDR3 spells CASSYQDRGSVTF. The CDR3 DNA reads as TGTGCCAGCAGTTACCAGGACAGGGGCTCGGTCACCTTC.

The chain carries TRBV3-1 (or the pseudogene TRBV3-2) and TRBJ1-1; no reliable D call. Germline CDR1 and CDR2: LGHDT and YNNKEL (reference sequence). V was shortened by 4 bases and J by 2 bases, with 14 bases between the two germline ends. The CDR3 has 15 amino acids. CDR3 amino acids: CASSPPGRLNTEAFF. The CDR3, as DNA: TGTGCCAGCAGCCCTCCCGGCAGGTTAAACACTGAAGCTTTCTTT.

CDR3 in amino acids: CASSVGYGTVQETQYF. CDR3 bases: TGTGCCAGCAGCGTAGGTTATGGGACAGTACAAGAGACCCAGTACTTC. The chain combines TRBV9 with TRBJ2-5, with TRBD1 matching 7 bases. Germline V lookup: CDR1 SGDLS, CDR2 YYNGEE. The V and J ends lost 0 bases and 2 bases, in that order; junction bases with no gene match: 7. The CDR3 has 16 amino acids.

V usage is TRBV5-6 and J usage is TRBJ1-4; 10 bases are a match to TRBD1. Germline assignment: CDR1 SGHDT and CDR2 YYEEEE. V lost 5 bases to trimming and J lost 7 bases; unmatched junction nucleotides: 8. This CDR3 comprises 15 residues. The CDR3 DNA reads as TGTGCCAGCAGGGGGACAGGGGATCGAGTTGAAAAACTGTTTTTT. Its protein is CASRGTGDRVEKLFF. The full variable domain, rest sourced from reference TRBV5-6 and TRBJ1-4, is DAGVTQSPTHLIKTRGQQVTLRCSPKSGHDTVSWYQQALGQGPQFIFQYYEEEERQRGNFPDRFSGHQFPNYSSELNVNALLLGDSALYLCASRGTGDRVEKLFFGSGTQLSVL.